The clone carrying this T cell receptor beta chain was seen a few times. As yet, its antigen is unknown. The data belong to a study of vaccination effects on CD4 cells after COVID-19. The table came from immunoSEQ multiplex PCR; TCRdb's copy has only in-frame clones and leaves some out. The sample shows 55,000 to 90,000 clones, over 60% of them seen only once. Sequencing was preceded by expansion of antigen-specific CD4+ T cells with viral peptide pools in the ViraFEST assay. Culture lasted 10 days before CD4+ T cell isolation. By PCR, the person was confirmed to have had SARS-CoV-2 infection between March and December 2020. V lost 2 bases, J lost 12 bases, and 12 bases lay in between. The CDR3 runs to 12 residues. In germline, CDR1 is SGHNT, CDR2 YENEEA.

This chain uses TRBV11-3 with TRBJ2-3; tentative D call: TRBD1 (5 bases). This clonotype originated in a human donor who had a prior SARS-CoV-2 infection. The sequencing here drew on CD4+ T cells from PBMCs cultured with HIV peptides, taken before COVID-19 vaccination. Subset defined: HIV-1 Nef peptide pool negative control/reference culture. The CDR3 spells CASSLQDKVQYF. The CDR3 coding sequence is TGTGCCAGCAGCTTACAGGACAAAGTACAGTATTTT.